The 18 T cell receptor beta chains presented below share a single source sample, sequenced in a study of regulatory T cells in long-lasting Graves disease. Time point: newly diagnosed GD, antithyroid drugs for less than 3 months. The TCR library was made from RNA that had been extracted from PBMCs in TRIzol. CDR3 regions were amplified by Arm-PCR using iRepertoire HTBI primers to build TCR beta libraries. TCRdb re-called the multiplex PCR reads with MiXCR, one entry per CDR3 protein. Of approximately 470,000 distinct CDR3 sequences listed, about 17% are singletons. These sequences were also reported in another study, on T cells in Graves' hyperthyroidism and ophthalmopathy.

The specimen comprised peripheral blood mononuclear cells (PBMCs), sampled at new diagnosis, from a patient treated with antithyroid drugs. The source of these receptors is a man aged 35-49 years with Graves disease.

This sequence joins TRBV19 and TRBJ2-1; 9 bases fit TRBD2. CDR1 is LNHDA and CDR2 is SQIVND in the germline V gene (reference sequence). There are 15 residues in the CDR3. J was trimmed by 10 bases and V by 7 bases; bases with no gene match: 14. The CDR3 sequence: CASKGIIAGAGEQFF. The CDR3 nucleotides read TGTGCCAGTAAAGGTATAATAGCGGGAGCGGGGGAGCAGTTCTTC.

There are many counts of this clonotype. The V gene is TRBV28, the J gene TRBJ2-1; D perhaps matches TRBD1 (6 bases). Germline values: CDR1 MDHEN, CDR2 SYDVKM. The length of the CDR3 is 16 residues. Trimming left V 2 bases short and J 10 bases short, with 21 bases between. Written as DNA, the CDR3 is TGTGCCAGCAGTTTAGCAGGGGAGTGGGGCGGGCGGGAGCAGTTCTTC. It codes for CASSLAGEWGGREQFF.

This rearrangement joins TRBV3-1 to TRBJ2-7; D could derive from TRBD1 or TRBD2 (5 bases each). V was cut by 3 bases and J by 6 bases, with 21 bases left in between. Germline V gene lookup returns CDR1 LGHDT and CDR2 YNNKEL (reference sequence). The CDR3 consists of 16 residues. CDR3 sequence reads: CASSHLTGTTWGEQYF. The CDR3 DNA reads TGTGCCAGCAGCCACCTAACCGGGACCACCTGGGGCGAGCAGTACTTC.

The chain employs TRBV7-2 and TRBJ2-7; TRBD1 aligns across 9 bases. In germline, CDR1 is SGHTA, CDR2 FQGNSA. The CDR3 has 14 amino acids. V lost 6 bases and J lost 3; bases outside the gene matches: 6. DNA of the CDR3: TGTGCCAGCAGACGACCGGGACAGGGCTACGAGCAGTACTTC. Translating it yields CASRRPGQGYEQYF.

Ten or more counts support this clonotype. CDR3 sequence: CASSLPAGYGYTF. For the CDR3, the DNA is TGTGCCAGCAGTTTACCGGCAGGATATGGCTACACCTTC. The V call is TRBV28, the J call TRBJ1-2; D remains ambiguous. Trimming took 2 bases from V and 5 from J, leaving 9 bases between them. This CDR3 contains 13 residues. The V gene's germline CDR1 is MDHEN and CDR2 SYDVKM.

This clonotype has a count of ten or more. The chain has TRBV5-1 and TRBJ1-1, with D uncertain. The CDR3 is made up of 12 amino acids. V was cut by 0 bases and J by 6 bases, with 6 bases left in between. The germline CDR1 and CDR2 sequences are SGHRS and YFSETQ. The DNA of the CDR3 is TGCGCCAGCAGCTTGGACGGGGCTGAAGCTTTCTTT. Residues: CASSLDGAEAFF.

This clonotype was counted many times. The junction does not match germline at one end; this may be a read error. This chain connects TRBV18 to TRBJ1-1; the match to TRBD1 covers 9 bases. This CDR3 region has 14 residues. CDR1 is KGHSH and CDR2 is LQKENI in the germline V gene. The chain's CDR3 is CASSPRTGEDRRYF. The CDR3 coding sequence is TGTGCCAGCTCACCACGGACAGGGGAAGATCGGCGTTACTTT.

Ten or more counts support this clonotype. The chain recombines TRBV20-1 with TRBJ2-4; tentative D call: TRBD2 (5 bases). The CDR3 is made up of 14 amino acids. Looked up from germline, CDR1 is DFQATT and CDR2 is SNEGSKA (reference sequence). V was clipped by 0 bases and J by 0 bases, with 6 bases between them. The CDR3 DNA follows: TGCAGTGCTAGAGACCGGGAAGCCAAAAACATTCAGTACTTC. Translated, it gives CSARDREAKNIQYF.

This clonotype was seen at least ten times. The J gene is TRBJ2-7, the V gene TRBV30; 7 bases are shared with TRBD2. V was pared by 3 bases and J by 7 bases, with 3 bases of the junction left unmatched. CDR1 and CDR2 from the germline V gene are GTSNPN and SVGIG (reference sequence). The CDR3 has 11 amino acids. CDR3: CAWRAGVEQYF. In nucleotides, the CDR3 is TGTGCCTGGAGGGCGGGAGTTGAGCAGTACTTC.

This clonotype was picked up many times. At one end, the junction sequence differs from germline, possibly due to a read error. This chain connects TRBV5-1 to TRBJ2-2; D uncertain. This CDR3 is built from 14 residues. Germline CDR1 SGHRS, CDR2 YFSETQ. This CDR3 is CASSLDRDTGELFF. For the CDR3, the DNA is TGTGCCAGCAGCTTAGACCGCGACACCGGGGAGCTGTTTTTT.

This chain uses TRBV5-1 with TRBJ2-5; D is possibly TRBD1 or TRBD2 (5 bases each). The CDR3 is made up of 16 amino acids. Deletions cut 1 base from V and 2 bases from J, with 15 bases between. Germline CDR1 SGHRS, CDR2 YFSETQ. The CDR3 DNA sequence: TGCGCCAGCAGCTTGAGGTTAAGGGGACGGCAAGAGACCCAGTACTTC. Translation gives CASSLRLRGRQETQYF.

This clonotype was seen ten or more times. The chain combines TRBV28 with TRBJ2-7; no definite D call. CDR3 length: 15 residues. Trimming shortened V by 5 bases and J by 1 base, and 15 bases separated the two germline ends. Germline CDR1 MDHEN, CDR2 SYDVKM. In DNA, the CDR3 is TGTGCCAGCAGTGTCCTGGCGTCCACTTCCTACGAGCAGTACTTC. It encodes CASSVLASTSYEQYF. Complete variable domain (other parts from reference TRBV28 and TRBJ2-7): DVKVTQSSRYLVKRTGEKVFLECVQDMDHENMFWYRQDPGLGLRLIYFSYDVKMKEKGDIPEGYSVSREKKERFSLILESASTNQTSMYLCASSVLASTSYEQYFGPGTRLTVT.

The chain links TRBV11-2 to TRBJ1-2, with 12 bases that match TRBD1. This CDR3 contains 15 residues. Germline V gives CDR1 SGHAT, CDR2 FQNNGV. V lost 7 bases and J lost 3; bases outside the gene matches: 6. The CDR3 DNA follows: TGTGCCAGCAACCATGGGACAGGGGGCTACTATGGCTACACCTTC. Protein product: CASNHGTGGYYGYTF.

This clonotype was observed many times. The chain combines TRBV2 with TRBJ1-2, with D possibly being TRBD1 (5 bases). Germline CDR1 is SNHLY and CDR2 is FYNNEI. The V end lost 3 bases, the J end lost 2 bases, and 7 bases lay between the germline ends. The CDR3 is 13 residues long. The CDR3 is CASSDGGNYGYTF. In DNA, the CDR3 is TGTGCCAGCAGTGATGGGGGAAACTATGGCTACACCTTC.

This clonotype has a count of ten or more. The CDR3 nucleotides are TGCAGTGCTAGACGTACTAGCGGGAACGTTTACGGGTACGAGCAGTACTTC. It yields the protein CSARRTSGNVYGYEQYF. This chain connects TRBV20-1 to TRBJ2-7, with 10 nucleotides matching TRBD2. The germline CDR1 and CDR2 sequences are DFQATT and SNEGSKA (reference sequence). This CDR3 region has 17 residues. V shed 2 bases and J 4 bases; nucleotides not matched to a gene: 14.

As for this clonotype: One base away lies a much larger clone, so this may be a sequencing read error. The chain employs TRBV7-3 and TRBJ2-7, with no clear D. The CDR3 contains 13 residues. Germline V lookup: CDR1 SGHTA, CDR2 FQGTGA. The chain's CDR3 is CAGSVERQYEQYF. The CDR3, as DNA: TGTGCCGGCAGTGTCGAAAGGCAGTACGAGCAGTACTTC.

V and J are TRBV29-1 and TRBJ2-1; no firm D call. Trimming left V 0 bases short and J 0 bases short, with 12 bases between. This CDR3 comprises 16 residues. Germline V gene sequence: CDR1 SQVTM, CDR2 ANQGSEA. CDR3 nucleotides: TGCAGCGTTGAAGACCTCCTAGTGAGCTCCTACAATGAGCAGTTCTTC. It codes for CSVEDLLVSSYNEQFF.

This clonotype has more than one count but fewer than ten. V gene TRBV27 combines with J gene TRBJ1-4, with TRBD1 identical over 9 bases. The ends lost 6 bases at V and 7 bases at J; junction bases unmatched: 6. The CDR3 covers 14 residues. The germline V gene encodes CDR1 MNHEY and CDR2 SMNVEV (reference sequence). The CDR3 loop is CASRLQGAGEKLFF. The CDR3 region has the DNA TGTGCCAGCAGATTACAGGGGGCGGGTGAAAAACTGTTTTTT.